This T cell receptor beta chain was captured in a study of blood T cell repertoires in COVID-19. Clinical history as reported by participants underpinned cohort assignment. Cohort 3 recovery required two negative PCRs, clearance, or symptom resolution. In the original workflow: The authors estimated nucleated cell counts from reference gene primer amplification. Only in-frame clones appear in the TCRdb table, and some are missing; sequencing was by immunoSEQ multiplex PCR. Clone size and V and J calls were adopted from that table, with D and trimming inferred from the DNA. Altogether about 200,000 clones are present, about 85% being singletons, with the ten largest covering approximately 18%. V dropped 7 bases and J dropped 5 bases, with 13 bases sitting between them. In germline, CDR1 is SGHKS, CDR2 YYEKEE (reference sequence). This CDR3 is 12 amino acids long.

The chain carries TRBV5-5 and TRBJ2-7; D call uncertain. The sequenced material came from PBMCs or T cells enriched from blood (not recorded which). This sequence originates from a man aged 35-49 years who had recovered from COVID-19. The CDR3 here is CASWLSLNEQYF. The CDR3, as DNA: TGTGCCAGCTGGCTTTCCCTCAACGAGCAGTACTTC.